This entry concerns a single T cell receptor (beta chain). Profiling relied on immunoSEQ multiplex PCR, and the TCRdb table lists in-frame clones only, not all of them. The sample contains more than 85,000 clones, 70% to 90% of which appear only once. The CDR3 is 13 amino acids. J gave up 6 bases and V 4 bases, and 5 bases lay outside the gene matches. Germline V gene data show CDR1 as LNHDA and CDR2 as SQIVND (reference sequence). This record belongs to a study of OX40 agonist ivuxolimab in advanced cancers. The source is an adult with an advanced solid tumor such as melanoma, head and neck, liver or kidney cancer. The chain couples TRBV19 to TRBJ1-2, with 7 nucleotides matching TRBD1. The starting material was CD4+ or CD8+ T cells sorted from blood, obtained in a trial of the OX40 agonist ivuxolimab. CDR3 protein: CASSKNDRDGYTF. The CDR3 DNA sequence: TGTGCCAGTAGTAAAAACGACAGGGATGGCTACACCTTC.